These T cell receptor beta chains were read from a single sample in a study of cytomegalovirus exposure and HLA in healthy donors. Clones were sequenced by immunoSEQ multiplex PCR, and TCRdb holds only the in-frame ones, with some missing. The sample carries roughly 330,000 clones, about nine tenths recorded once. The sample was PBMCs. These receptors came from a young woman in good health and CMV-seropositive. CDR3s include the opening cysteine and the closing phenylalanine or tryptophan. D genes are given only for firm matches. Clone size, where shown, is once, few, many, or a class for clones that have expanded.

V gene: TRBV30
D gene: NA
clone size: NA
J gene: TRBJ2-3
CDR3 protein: CAWRVGDTQYF
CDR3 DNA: TGTGCCTGGAGAGTGGGAGATACGCAGTATTTT

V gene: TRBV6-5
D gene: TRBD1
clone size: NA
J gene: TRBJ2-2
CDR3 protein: CASSGQGSRTGELFF
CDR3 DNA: TGTGCCAGCAGCGGACAGGGCAGTAGAACCGGGGAGCTGTTTTTT

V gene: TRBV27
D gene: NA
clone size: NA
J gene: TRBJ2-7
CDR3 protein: CASRPNRGDSYEQYF
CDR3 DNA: TGTGCCAGCAGACCTAACAGAGGGGACTCCTACGAGCAGTACTTC

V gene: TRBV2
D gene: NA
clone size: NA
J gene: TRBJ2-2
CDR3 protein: CASSVFLTGELFF
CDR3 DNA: TGTGCCAGCAGTGTATTTTTAACCGGGGAGCTGTTTTTT

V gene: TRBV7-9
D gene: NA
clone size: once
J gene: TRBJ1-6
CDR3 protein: CASSLEGGGAQSPLHF
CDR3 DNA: TGTGCCAGCAGCTTAGAGGGCGGGGGGGCCCAATCACCCCTCCACTTT

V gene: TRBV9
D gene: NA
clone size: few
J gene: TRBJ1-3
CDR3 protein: CASSPLGQLSGNTIYF
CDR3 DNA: TGTGCCAGCAGCCCCCTTGGACAGCTCTCTGGAAACACCATATATTTT

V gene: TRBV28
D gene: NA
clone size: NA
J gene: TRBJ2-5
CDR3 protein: CASSFIRGETQYF
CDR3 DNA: TGTGCCAGCAGTTTTATCAGGGGAGAGACCCAGTACTTC

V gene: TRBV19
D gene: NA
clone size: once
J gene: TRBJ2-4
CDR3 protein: CASSIVPSRVAKNIQYF
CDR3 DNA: TGTGCCAGTAGTATAGTACCGAGTCGAGTAGCCAAAAACATTCAGTACTTC

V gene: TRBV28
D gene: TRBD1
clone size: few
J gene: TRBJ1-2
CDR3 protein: CASSLTGGGYTF
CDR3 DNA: TGTGCCAGCAGCCTCACAGGGGGCGGTTACACCTTC

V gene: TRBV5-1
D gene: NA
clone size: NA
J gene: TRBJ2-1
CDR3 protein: CASSSGVTGSRDEQFF
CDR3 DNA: TGCGCCAGCAGCTCGGGGGTGACTGGATCCCGCGATGAGCAGTTCTTC

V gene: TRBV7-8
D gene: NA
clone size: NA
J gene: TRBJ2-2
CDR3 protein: CASSLVWRGNTGELFF
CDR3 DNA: TGTGCCAGCAGCTTAGTCTGGCGGGGGAACACCGGGGAGCTGTTTTTT

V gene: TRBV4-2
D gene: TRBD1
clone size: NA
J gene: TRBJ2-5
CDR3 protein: CASSQGTGGRETQYF
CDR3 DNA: TGTGCCAGCAGCCAAGGTACAGGGGGGAGAGAGACCCAGTACTTC

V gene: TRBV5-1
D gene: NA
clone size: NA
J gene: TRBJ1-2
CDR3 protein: CASSLTLTGSDNYGYTF
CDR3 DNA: TGCGCCAGCAGCTTGACCCTGACAGGTAGCGATAACTATGGCTACACCTTC

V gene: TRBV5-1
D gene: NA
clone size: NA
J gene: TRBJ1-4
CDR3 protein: CASSLGGTEKLFF
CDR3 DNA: TGCGCCAGCAGCTTAGGGGGAACCGAAAAACTGTTTTTT

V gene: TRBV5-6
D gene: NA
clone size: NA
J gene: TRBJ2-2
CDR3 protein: CASSLVALPTGELFF
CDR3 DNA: TGTGCCAGCAGCTTGGTCGCACTACCCACCGGGGAGCTGTTTTTT

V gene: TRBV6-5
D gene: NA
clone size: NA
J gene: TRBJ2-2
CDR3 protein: CASSYGGELFF
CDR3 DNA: TGTGCCAGCAGTTATGGAGGGGAGCTGTTTTTT

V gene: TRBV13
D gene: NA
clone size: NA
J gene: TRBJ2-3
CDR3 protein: CASSLGPTDTQYF
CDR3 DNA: TGTGCCAGCAGCTTAGGTCCCACAGATACGCAGTATTTT

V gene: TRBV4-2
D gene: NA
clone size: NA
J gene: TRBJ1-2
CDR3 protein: CASSQADNYGYTF
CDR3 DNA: TGTGCCAGCAGCCAGGCTGACAACTATGGCTACACCTTC

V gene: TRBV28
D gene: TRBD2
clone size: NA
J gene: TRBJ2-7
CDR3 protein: CASSVAGTSGSYEQYF
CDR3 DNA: TGTGCCAGCAGTGTAGCCGGGACTAGCGGGTCCTACGAGCAGTACTTC

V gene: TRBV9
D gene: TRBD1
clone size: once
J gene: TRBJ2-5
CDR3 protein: CASSQGVSQETQYF
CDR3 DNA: TGTGCCAGCAGCCAGGGGGTTTCCCAAGAGACCCAGTACTTC

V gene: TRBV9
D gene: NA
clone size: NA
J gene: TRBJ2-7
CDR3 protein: CASSVDGDYEQYF
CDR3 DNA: TGTGCCAGCAGCGTAGACGGGGACTACGAGCAGTACTTC

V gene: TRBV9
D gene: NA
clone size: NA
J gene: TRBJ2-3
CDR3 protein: CASSVRPTDTQYF
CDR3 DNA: TGTGCCAGCAGCGTACGCCCCACAGATACGCAGTATTTT

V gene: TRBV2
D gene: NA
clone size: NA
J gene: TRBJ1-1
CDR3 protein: CASRNGTGPRGAFF
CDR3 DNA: TGTGCCAGCAGAAATGGCACAGGCCCAAGGGGAGCTTTCTTT

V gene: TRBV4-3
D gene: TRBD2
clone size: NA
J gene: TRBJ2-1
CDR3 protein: CASSHKPGLQFF
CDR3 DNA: TGCGCCAGCAGCCACAAACCGGGACTACAGTTCTTC

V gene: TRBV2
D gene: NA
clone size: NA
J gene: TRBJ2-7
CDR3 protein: CASRGSTYEQYF
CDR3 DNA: TGTGCCAGCAGAGGCAGCACCTACGAGCAGTACTTC